The clone carrying this T cell receptor (beta chain) occurred once. Its antigen is currently unknown. Each replicate PCR on the sorted subsets used about 0.2 ug DNA (approximately 27,000 T cell genomes). Produced via immunoSEQ multiplex PCR; TCRdb's table is partial and in-frame only. The sample gives millions of clones, roughly 91% of which show up once; 1.5% to 2% is in the top ten. The CDR3 loop spans 17 amino acids. Trimming pared 5 bases from V and 3 bases from J, leaving 21 bases between. Germline V gene data show CDR1 as SEHNR and CDR2 as FQNEAQ (reference sequence). The data derive from a study of shared clonotypes between healthy human individuals. Study summary: The plates for each donor numbered three CD4 naive, three CD4 memory, two CD8 naive and one CD8 memory.

Findings and limits, study-wide: Relative to clonotypes present in all four donors, those not shared had lower generation probabilities.

Terminally differentiated effector memory CD45RA+ cells were left out of the naive CD8 fraction, which was CD45RO-negative and positively selected for CCR7. The sequencing input was naive CD8+ T cells from PBMCs. This TCR was recovered from a man between 18 and 29 years old in good health. Some clones in this sample may be carry-over from other donors' samples. J is TRBJ2-3 and V is TRBV7-9; D is possibly TRBD1 or TRBD2 (7 bases each). The DNA for the CDR3 is TGTGCCAGCAGCCGTCTAGGTTCCAGGGGGGGGACAGATACGCAGTATTTT. This gives the protein CASSRLGSRGGTDTQYF.